This T cell receptor beta chain was identified in a study of human T cells and chemical hapten exposure. Study-level information: Alopecia universalis, totalis or areata was present in patients who were mostly female.

Germline V gives CDR1 MGHRA, CDR2 YSYEKL. The CDR3 sequence is 13 residues long. V gave up 4 bases and J gave up 4 bases, with 11 bases separating them. This clonotype was counted ten times or more. Its specificity is not known. Documented time point: patch test 2, 6 weeks after DPC sensitization. The treatment is: therapeutic diphenylcyclopropenone sensitization with weekly scalp DPC. TCRdb ran MiXCR on the RACE reads and lists one entry per CDR3 protein. The table has about 78,000 distinct CDR3 sequences, 7.5% to 9.5% seen once. Regarding the study as a whole: TCRs exceeding 1 in 1000 frequency stayed unchanged with DPC sensitization. There were significantly more large CDR3 similarity clusters among expanded TCRs than among controls.

This material consisted of whole blood, taken in connection with sensitization to the hapten diphenylcyclopropenone (DPC). The genes are TRBV4-1 and TRBJ2-7; D call uncertain. This sequence was found in a woman between 45 and 60 years old with alopecia areata. Some clones in this sample may be carry-over from other donors' samples. The CDR3 region is CASSRLDRYEQYF. The CDR3 DNA sequence: TGCGCCAGCAGCCGATTGGACCGTTACGAGCAGTACTTC.